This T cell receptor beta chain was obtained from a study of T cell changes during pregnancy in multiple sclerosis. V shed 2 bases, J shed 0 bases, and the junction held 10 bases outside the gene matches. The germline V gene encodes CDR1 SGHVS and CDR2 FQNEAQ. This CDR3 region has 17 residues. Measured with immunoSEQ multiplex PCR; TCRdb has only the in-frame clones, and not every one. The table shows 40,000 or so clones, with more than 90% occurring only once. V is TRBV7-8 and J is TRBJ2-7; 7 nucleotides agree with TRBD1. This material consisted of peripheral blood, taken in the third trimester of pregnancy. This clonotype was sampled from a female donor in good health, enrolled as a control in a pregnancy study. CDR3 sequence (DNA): TGTGCCAGCAGCTTAACCCCCAGACAGGGCCACTCCTACGAGCAGTACTTC. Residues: CASSLTPRQGHSYEQYF.